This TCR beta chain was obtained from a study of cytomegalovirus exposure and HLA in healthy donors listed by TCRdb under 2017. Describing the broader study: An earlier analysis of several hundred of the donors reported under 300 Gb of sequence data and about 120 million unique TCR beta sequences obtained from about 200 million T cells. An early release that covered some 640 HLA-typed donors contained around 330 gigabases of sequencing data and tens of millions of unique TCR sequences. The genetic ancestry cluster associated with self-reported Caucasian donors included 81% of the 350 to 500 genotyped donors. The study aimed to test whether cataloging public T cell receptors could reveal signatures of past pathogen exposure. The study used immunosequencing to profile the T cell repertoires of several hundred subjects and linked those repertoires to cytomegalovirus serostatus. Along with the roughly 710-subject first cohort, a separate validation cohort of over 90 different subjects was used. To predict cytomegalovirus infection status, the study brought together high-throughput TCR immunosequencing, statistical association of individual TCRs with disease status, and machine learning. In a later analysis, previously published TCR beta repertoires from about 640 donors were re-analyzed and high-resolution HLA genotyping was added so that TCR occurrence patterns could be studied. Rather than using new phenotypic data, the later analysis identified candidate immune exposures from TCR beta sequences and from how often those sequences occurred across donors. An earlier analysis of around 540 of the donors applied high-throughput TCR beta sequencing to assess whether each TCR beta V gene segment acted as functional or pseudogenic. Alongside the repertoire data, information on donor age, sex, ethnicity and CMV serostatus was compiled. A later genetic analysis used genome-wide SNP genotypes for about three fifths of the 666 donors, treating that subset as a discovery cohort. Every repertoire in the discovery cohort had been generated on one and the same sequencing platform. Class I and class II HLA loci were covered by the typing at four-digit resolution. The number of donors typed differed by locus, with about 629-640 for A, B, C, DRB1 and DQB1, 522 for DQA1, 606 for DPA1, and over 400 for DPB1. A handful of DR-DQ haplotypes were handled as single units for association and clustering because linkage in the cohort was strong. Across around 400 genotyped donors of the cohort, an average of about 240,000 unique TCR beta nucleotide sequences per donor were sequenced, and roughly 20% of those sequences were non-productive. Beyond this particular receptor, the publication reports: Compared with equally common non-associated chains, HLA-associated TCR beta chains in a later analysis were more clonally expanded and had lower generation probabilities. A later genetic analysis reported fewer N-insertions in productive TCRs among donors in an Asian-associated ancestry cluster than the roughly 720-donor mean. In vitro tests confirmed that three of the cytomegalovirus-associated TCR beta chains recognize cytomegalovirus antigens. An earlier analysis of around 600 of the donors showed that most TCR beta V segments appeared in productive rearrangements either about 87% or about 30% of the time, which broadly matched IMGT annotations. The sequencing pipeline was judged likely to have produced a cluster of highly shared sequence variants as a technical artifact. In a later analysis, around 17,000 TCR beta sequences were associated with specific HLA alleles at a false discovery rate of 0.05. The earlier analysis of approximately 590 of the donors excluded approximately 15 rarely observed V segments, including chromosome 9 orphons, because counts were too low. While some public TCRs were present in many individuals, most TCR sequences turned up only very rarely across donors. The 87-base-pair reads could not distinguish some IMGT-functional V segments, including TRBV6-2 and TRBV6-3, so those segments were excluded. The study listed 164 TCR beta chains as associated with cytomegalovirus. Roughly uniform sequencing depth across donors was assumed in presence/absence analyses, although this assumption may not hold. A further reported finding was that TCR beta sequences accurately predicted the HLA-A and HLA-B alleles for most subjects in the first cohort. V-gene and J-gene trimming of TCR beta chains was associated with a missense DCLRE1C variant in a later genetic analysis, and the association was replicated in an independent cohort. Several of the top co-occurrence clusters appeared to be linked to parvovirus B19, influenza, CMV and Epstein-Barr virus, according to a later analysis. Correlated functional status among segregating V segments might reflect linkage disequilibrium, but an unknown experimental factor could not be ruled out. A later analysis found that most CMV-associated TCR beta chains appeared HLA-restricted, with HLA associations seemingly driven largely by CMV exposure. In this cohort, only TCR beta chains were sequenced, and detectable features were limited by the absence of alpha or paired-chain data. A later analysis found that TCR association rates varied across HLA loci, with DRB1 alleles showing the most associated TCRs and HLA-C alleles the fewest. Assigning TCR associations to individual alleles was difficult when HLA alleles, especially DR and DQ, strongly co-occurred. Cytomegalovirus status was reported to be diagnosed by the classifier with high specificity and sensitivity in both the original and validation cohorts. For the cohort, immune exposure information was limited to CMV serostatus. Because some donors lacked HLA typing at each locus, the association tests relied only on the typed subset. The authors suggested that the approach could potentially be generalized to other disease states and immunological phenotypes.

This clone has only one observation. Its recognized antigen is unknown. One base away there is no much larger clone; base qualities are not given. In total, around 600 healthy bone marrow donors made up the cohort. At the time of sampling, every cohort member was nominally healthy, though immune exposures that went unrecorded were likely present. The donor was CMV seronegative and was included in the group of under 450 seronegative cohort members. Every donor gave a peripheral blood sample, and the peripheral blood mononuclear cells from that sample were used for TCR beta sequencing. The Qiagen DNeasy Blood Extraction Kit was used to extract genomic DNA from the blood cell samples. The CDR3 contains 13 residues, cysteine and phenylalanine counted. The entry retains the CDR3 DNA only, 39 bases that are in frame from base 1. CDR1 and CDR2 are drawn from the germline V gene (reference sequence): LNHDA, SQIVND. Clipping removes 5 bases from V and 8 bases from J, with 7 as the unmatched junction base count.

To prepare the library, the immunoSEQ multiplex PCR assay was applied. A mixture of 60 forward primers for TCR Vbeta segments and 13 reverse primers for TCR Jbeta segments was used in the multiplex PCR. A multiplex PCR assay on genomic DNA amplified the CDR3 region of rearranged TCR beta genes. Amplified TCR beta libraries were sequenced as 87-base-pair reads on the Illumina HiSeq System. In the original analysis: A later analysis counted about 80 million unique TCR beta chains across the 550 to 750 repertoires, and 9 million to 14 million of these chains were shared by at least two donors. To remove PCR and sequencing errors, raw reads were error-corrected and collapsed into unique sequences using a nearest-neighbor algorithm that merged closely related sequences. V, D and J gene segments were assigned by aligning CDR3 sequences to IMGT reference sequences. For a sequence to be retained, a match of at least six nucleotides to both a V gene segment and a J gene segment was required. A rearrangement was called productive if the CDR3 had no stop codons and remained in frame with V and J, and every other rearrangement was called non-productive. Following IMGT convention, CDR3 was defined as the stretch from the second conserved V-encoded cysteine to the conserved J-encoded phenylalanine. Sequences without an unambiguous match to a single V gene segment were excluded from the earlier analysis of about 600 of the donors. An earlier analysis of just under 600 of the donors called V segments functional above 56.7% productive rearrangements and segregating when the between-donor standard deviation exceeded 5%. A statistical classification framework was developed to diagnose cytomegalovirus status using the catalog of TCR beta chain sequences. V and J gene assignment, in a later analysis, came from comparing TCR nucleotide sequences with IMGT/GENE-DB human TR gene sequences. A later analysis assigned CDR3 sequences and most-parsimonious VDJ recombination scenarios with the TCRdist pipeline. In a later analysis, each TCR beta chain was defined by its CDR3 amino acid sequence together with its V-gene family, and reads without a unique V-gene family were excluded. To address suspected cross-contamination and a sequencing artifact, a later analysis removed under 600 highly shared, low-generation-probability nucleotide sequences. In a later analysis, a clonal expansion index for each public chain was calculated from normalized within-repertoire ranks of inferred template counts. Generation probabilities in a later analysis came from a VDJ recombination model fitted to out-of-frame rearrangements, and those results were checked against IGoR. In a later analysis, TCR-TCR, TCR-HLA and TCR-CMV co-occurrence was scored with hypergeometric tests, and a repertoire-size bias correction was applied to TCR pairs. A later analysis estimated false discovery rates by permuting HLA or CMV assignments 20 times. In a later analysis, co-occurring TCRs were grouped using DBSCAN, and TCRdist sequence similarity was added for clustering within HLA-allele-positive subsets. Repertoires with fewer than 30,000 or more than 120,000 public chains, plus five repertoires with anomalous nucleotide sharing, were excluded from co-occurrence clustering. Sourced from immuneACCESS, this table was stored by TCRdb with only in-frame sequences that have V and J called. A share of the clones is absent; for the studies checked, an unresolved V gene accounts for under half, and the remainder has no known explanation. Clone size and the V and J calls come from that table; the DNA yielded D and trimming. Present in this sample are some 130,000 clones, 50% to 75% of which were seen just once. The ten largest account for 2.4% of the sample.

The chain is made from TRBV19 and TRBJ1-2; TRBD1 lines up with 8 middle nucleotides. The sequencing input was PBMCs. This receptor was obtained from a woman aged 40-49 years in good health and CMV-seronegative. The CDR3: CASSSDRVRGYTF. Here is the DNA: TGTGCCAGTAGTTCGGACAGGGTGCGGGGCTACACCTTC.